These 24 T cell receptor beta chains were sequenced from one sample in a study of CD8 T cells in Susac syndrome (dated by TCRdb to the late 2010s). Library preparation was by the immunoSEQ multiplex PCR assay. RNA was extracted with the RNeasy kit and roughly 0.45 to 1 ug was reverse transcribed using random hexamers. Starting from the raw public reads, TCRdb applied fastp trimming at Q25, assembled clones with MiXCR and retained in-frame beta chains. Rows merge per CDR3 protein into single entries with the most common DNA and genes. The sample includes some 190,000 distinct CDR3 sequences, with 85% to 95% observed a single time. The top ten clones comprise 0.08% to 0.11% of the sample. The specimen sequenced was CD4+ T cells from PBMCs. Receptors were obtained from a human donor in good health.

CDR3 in amino acids: CASSPPSEGNEKLFF. The DNA of the CDR3 is TGTGCCAGCTCACCGCCCTCCGAGGGTAATGAAAAACTGTTTTTT. This chain links TRBV18 with TRBJ1-4; D unresolved. This CDR3 contains 15 residues. Trimming shortened V by 3 bases and J by 4 bases, and 12 bases separated the two germline ends. Germline lookup yields CDR1 KGHSH and CDR2 LQKENI.

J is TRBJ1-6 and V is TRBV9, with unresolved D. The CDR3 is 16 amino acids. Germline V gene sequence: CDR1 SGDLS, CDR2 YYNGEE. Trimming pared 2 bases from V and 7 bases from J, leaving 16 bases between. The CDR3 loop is CASSVDPRPPNSPLHF. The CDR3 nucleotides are TGTGCCAGCAGCGTCGACCCCCGGCCGCCCAATTCACCCCTCCACTTT.

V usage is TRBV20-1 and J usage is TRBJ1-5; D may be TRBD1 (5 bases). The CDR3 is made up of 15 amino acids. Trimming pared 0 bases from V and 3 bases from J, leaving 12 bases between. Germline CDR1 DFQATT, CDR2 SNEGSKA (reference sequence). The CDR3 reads CSAREGGHFNQPQHF. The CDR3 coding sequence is TGCAGTGCTAGAGAAGGAGGACACTTCAATCAGCCCCAGCATTTT.

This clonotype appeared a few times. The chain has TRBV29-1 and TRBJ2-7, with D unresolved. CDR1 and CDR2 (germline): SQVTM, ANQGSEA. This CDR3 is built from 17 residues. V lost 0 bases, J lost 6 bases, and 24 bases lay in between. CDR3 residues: CSVEENQDWPCPVEQYV. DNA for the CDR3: TGCAGCGTTGAAGAGAATCAAGATTGGCCGTGCCCAGTCGAGCAGTACGTC.

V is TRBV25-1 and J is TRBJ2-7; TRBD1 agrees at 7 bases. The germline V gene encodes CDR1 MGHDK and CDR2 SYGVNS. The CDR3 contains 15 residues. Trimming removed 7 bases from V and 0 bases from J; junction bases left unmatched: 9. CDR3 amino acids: CASIAPGQSSYEQYV. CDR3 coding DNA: TGTGCCAGCATCGCCCCGGGACAGAGCTCCTACGAGCAGTACGTC.

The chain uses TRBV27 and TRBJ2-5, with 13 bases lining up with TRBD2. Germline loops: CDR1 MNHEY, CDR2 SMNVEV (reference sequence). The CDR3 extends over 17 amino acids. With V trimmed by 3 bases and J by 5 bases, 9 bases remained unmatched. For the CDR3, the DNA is TGTGCCAGCAGTTTCGGCGGACTAGCGGGAGTCGCGGAGACCCAGTACTTC. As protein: CASSFGGLAGVAETQYF.

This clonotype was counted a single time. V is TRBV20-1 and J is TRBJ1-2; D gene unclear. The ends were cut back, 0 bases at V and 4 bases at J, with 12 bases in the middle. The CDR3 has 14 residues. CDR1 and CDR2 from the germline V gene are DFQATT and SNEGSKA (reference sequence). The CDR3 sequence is CSARDNRNSYGYTF. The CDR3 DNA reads TGCAGTGCTAGAGATAACCGGAACAGCTATGGCTACACCTTC.

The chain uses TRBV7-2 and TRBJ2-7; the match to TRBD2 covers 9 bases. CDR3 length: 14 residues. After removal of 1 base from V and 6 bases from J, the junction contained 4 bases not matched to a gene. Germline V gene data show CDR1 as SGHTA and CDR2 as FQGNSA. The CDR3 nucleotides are TGTGCCAGCAGCTTAGATACTAGCGGGCGCGAGCAGTACGTC. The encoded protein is CASSLDTSGREQYV.

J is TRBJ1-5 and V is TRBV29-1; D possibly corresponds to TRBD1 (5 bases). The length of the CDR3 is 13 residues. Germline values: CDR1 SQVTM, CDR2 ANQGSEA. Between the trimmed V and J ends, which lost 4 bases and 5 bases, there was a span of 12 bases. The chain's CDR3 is CSVVSGGDQPQHF. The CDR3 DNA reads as TGCAGCGTTGTCTCTGGAGGGGATCAGCCCCAGCATTTT.

The CDR3 DNA is TGTGCCAGCAGTGACTCGGAGGGTGATTCACCCCTCCACTTT. Residues: CASSDSEGDSPLHF. The genes are TRBV6-4 and TRBJ1-6; no reliable D call. CDR1 MRHNA and CDR2 SNTAGT come from the germline V gene. The germline V and J ends were trimmed by 0 bases and 8 bases, with 8 bases remaining between them. There are 14 residues in the CDR3.

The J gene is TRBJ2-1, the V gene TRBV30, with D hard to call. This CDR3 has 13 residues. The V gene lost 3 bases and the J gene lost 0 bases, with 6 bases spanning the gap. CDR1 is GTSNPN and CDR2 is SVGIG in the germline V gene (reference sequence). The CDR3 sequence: CAWRAGSYNEQFF. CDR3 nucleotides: TGTGCCTGGAGGGCAGGCTCCTACAATGAGCAGTTCTTC.

CDR3 coding DNA: TGTGCCAGCAGAACACAGGCCCCCTATGGCTACACCTTC. Translation gives CASRTQAPYGYTF. The chain employs TRBV28 and TRBJ1-2; a possible D gene is TRBD1 (5 bases). CDR3 size: 13 residues. Trimming took off 6 bases at V and 4 bases at J, with 12 bases between the two ends. Germline V gives CDR1 MDHEN, CDR2 SYDVKM.

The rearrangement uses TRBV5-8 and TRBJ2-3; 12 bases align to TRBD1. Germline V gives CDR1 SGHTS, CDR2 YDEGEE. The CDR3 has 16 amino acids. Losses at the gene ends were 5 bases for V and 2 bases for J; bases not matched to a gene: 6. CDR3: CASRQPGQGATDTQYF. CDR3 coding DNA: TGTGCCAGCAGACAACCGGGACAGGGGGCCACAGATACGCAGTATTTT.

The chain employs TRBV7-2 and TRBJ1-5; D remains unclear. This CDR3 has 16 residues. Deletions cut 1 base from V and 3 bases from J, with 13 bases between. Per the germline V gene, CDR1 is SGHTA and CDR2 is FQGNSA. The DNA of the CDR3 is TGTGCCAGCAGCTTAGGGAGTAGGCTTACCAATCAGCCCCAGCATTTT. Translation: CASSLGSRLTNQPQHF.

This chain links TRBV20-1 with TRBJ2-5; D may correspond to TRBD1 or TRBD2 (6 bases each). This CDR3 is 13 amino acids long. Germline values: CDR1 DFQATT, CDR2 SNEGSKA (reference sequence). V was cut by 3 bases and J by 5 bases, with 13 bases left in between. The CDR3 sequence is CSASGGPMETQYF. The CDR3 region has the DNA TGCAGTGCTAGTGGGGGGCCGATGGAGACCCAGTACTTC.

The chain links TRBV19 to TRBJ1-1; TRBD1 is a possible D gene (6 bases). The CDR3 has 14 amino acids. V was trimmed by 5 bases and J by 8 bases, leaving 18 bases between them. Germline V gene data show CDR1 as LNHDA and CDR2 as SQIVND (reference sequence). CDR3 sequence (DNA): TGTGCCAGTAGTCACGGCGGAGGGGGGCCGGAAGCTTTCTTT. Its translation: CASSHGGGGPEAFF.

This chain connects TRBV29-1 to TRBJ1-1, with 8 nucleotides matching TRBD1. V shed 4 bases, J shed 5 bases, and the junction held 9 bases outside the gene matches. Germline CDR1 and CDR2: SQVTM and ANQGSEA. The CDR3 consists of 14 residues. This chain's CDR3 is CSVGTGYIRTEAFF. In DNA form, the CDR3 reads TGCAGCGTTGGGACAGGGTACATTAGGACTGAAGCTTTCTTT. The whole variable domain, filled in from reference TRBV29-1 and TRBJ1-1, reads SAVISQKPSRDICQRGTSLTIQCQVDSQVTMMFWYRQQPGQSLTLIATANQGSEATYESGFVIDKFPISRPNLTFSTLTVSNMSPEDSSIYLCSVGTGYIRTEAFFGQGTRLTVV.

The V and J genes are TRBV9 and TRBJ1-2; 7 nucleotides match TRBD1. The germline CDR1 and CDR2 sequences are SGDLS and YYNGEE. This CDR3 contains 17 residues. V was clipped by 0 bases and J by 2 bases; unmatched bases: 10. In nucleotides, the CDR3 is TGTGCCAGCAGCGTAGATCCCGACAGGGACGGGAACTATGGCTACACCTTC. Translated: CASSVDPDRDGNYGYTF. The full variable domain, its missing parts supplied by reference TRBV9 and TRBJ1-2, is DSGVTQTPKHLITATGQRVTLRCSPRSGDLSVYWYQQSLDQGLQFLIQYYNGEERAKGNILERFSAQQFPDLHSELNLSSLELGDSALYFCASSVDPDRDGNYGYTFGSGTRLTVV.

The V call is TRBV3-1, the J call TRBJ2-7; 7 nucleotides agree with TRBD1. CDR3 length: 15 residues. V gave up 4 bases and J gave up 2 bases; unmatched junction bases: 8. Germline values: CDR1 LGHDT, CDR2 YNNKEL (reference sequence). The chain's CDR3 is CASSRGQDLAYEQYV. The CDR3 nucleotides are TGTGCCAGCAGCCGTGGACAGGACTTGGCCTACGAGCAGTACGTC.

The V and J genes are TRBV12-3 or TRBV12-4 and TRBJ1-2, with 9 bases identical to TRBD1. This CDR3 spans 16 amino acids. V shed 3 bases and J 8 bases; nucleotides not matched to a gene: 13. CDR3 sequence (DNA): TGTGCCAGCAGTTTCGGACAGGGGCAGGGACCTATAGGCTACACCTTC. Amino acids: CASSFGQGQGPIGYTF.

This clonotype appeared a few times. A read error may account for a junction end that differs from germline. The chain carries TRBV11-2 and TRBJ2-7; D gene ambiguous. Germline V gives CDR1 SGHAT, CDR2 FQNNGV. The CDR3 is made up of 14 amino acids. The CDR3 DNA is TGTGCCAGCAGTTTAGGGATCACCGGGTCCGAGCAGTACTTC. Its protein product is CASSLGITGSEQYF.

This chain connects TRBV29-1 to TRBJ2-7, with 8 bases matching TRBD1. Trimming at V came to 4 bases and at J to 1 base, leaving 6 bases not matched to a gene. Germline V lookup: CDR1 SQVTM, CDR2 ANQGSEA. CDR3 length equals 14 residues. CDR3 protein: CSVAETGGSYEQYF. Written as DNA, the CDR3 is TGCAGCGTTGCGGAAACAGGGGGGTCCTACGAGCAGTACTTC.

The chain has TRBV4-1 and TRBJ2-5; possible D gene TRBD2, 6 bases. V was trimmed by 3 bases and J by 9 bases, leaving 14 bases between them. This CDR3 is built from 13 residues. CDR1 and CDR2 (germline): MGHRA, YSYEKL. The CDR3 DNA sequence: TGCGCCAGCAGCCACCCGGGACTCGTAGCCCAGTACTTC. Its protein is CASSHPGLVAQYF.

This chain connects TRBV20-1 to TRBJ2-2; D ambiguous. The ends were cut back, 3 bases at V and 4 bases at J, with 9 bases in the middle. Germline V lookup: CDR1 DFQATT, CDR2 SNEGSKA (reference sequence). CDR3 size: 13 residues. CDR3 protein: CSASGDSTGELFF. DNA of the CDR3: TGCAGTGCTAGCGGAGACTCCACCGGGGAGCTGTTTTTT.